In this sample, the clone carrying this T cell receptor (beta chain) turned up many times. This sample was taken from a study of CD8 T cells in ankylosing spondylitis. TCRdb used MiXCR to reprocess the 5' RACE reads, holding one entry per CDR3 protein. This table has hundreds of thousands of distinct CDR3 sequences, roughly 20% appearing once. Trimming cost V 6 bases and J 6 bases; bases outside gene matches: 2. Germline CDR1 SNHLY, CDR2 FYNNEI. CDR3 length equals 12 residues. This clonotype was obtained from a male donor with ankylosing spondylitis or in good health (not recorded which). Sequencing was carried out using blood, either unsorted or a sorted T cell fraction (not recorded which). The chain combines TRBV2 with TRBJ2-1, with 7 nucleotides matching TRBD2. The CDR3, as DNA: TGTGCCAGCAGGGGGACTATCAATGAGCAGTTCTTC. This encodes CASRGTINEQFF.